Reported below is one T cell receptor beta chain. The sample originates from a study of molecular identifiers for immune sequencing clone quantification. About the research overall: Replicates partitioned RNA from approximately 20,000 or 100,000 naive CD8 cells into five parts, sequencing four.

Trimming cost V 4 bases and J 3 bases, with 12 bases left between them. This CDR3 contains 15 residues. CDR1 SNHLY and CDR2 FYNNEI come from the germline V gene. Between about 20,000 and 1,100,000 sorted cells, with 10%, 30% or 50% RNA, yielded naive CD8 libraries. Isolation of naive CD8 T cells was achieved by sorting on a CD8+CD4-CCR7+CD45RA+ phenotype. TCRdb re-called the PCR reads through MiXCR, storing one row per CDR3 protein. The sample carries approximately 630,000 distinct CDR3 sequences, roughly 23% recorded once. This chain uses TRBV2 with TRBJ2-2, with a possible D match to TRBD1 (5 bases). The sequence derives from a human donor in good health. Some libraries in this study had Jurkat cell RNA spiked in. The material sequenced was naive CD8+ T cells from blood, with Jurkat cell RNA spiked in. Sample subset: FACS-sorted CD8+CD4-CCR7+CD45RA+ naive T cells. CDR3 sequence: CASSAGRVYTGELFF. The CDR3 DNA follows: TGTGCCAGCAGTGCGGGCAGGGTGTACACCGGGGAGCTGTTTTTT.